What follows describes a single TCR beta chain. Its matching antigen is unknown. The data are from a study of cytomegalovirus exposure and HLA in healthy donors. Study results and caveats: Association of a missense DCLRE1C variant with TCR beta V- and J-gene trimming was reported in a later analysis. In vitro work confirmed that three CMV-associated chains recognize CMV antigens.

PCR involved 60 Vbeta and 13 Jbeta primers. In the original workflow: As a later analysis found, there were 80 million or so unique TCR beta chains, of which approximately 10 million were shared. Some clones are missing from TCRdb's copy, which holds only in-frame ones; the method was immunoSEQ multiplex PCR. D and trimming come from the DNA, and the V and J calls and clone size come from that table. The sample holds some 160,000 clones, roughly 70% seen once. This CDR3 contains 15 residues. Germline-derived CDR1 and CDR2 are MNHNS and SASEGT. V trimming: 10 bases; J trimming: 3 bases; junction bases outside the gene matches: 10.

The chain employs TRBV6-1 and TRBJ1-4, with 8 positions matching TRBD1. This clonotype originated in a man aged 55 to 70 in good health and CMV-seronegative. The sample comprised PBMCs. The CDR3: CATRPPGQANEKLFF. CDR3 nucleotide sequence: TGTGCCACCAGACCTCCGGGACAGGCTAATGAAAAACTGTTTTTT.